This TCR beta chain was obtained from a study of OX40 agonist ivuxolimab in advanced cancers. Study at large: Mean age roughly 65 years, range roughly 23 to 79; 82.7% male. Findings of the study overall: Expanded clones were, on average, more numerous among CD8+ T cells than CD4+. At doses 0.1 to 3.0 mg/kg, CD4+ and CD8+ clones expanded.

The investigators sampled blood at baseline, at cycle 4 day 1, and at cycle 7 day 1. Produced via immunoSEQ multiplex PCR; TCRdb's table is partial and in-frame only. This sample carries about 53,000 clones, 80% to 90% of them seen once, and the ten largest clones take 9.5% to 13%. About this clone: Its target is unknown.

The clonotype originates from an adult with an advanced solid tumor such as melanoma, head and neck, liver or kidney cancer. The sample was CD4+ or CD8+ T cells sorted from blood, taken in a trial of the OX40 agonist ivuxolimab.

The chain's CDR3 is CAWSEATNYGYTF. CDR3 DNA sequence: TGTGCCTGGAGTGAGGCCACTAACTATGGCTACACCTTC. The chain combines TRBV30 with TRBJ1-2, with D unclear. From germline, CDR1 is GTSNPN and CDR2 SVGIG (reference sequence). This CDR3 region has 13 residues. V lost 1 base and J lost 0, with 6 bases in between.